This entry is about one TCR beta chain. Its specificity is unknown. This may be a read error, as it is one base from a much larger clone. Duration under 3 months, a NOSPECS grade of at least 4, and a Clinical Activity Score of at least 3 characterized the ophthalmopathy patients. Each diagnosis was grounded in clinical symptoms, serum thyroxine and TRAb, thyroid ultrasound, and orbital computed tomography. What was amplified from RNA transcripts were TCR beta CDR3 regions. An initial round of RT-PCR targeting the TCR CDR3 relied on the HTBI primer set. TCRdb reanalysed the multiplex PCR reads using MiXCR and keeps one entry per CDR3 protein. The sample includes about 270,000 distinct CDR3 sequences, roughly 22% seen only once; the top ten take roughly 60%. These data belong to a study of T cells in Graves' hyperthyroidism and ophthalmopathy. Findings and limits, study-wide: Blood also held most thyroid clonotypes expanded beyond 0.001. Ophthalmopathy, as predicted by the model, came a median approximately 6.5 months after the prediction.

Sequencing was carried out using blood. This receptor was obtained from a man aged 30 to 45 with Graves' ophthalmopathy.

The CDR3 DNA follows: TGTGCCAGCAGCCACCCCAATGAGCAGTTCTTC. Protein sequence: CASSHPNEQFF. The genes are TRBV6-2 or TRBV6-3 and TRBJ2-1; D uncertain. From germline, CDR1 is MNHEY and CDR2 SVGEGT. CDR3 length: 11 amino acids. V lost 6 bases and J 6 bases, leaving 6 bases between the germline ends.